Listed here are 9 T cell receptor beta chains from one sample, sequenced in a study of blood T cells in healthy people across ages. A J-beta primer mix and a sample-barcoded 5' primer were used in a second PCR of roughly 6 to 12 cycles. One entry per CDR3 protein, called by TCRdb with MiXCR from the 5' RACE reads. The sample consists of roughly 1,500,000 distinct CDR3 sequences, roughly 40% of them appearing once. Sequencing was done on a sample of blood. These receptor sequences come from a woman between 18 and 29 years old in good health.

The genes are TRBV4-1 and TRBJ2-2; tentative D call: TRBD2 (6 bases). The CDR3 is 15 amino acids. Trimming cost V 0 bases and J 4 bases, with 9 bases left between them. The germline gives CDR1 MGHRA, CDR2 YSYEKL. CDR3 sequence reads: CASSQDPGGTGELFF. The CDR3 coding sequence is TGCGCCAGCAGCCAAGATCCCGGGGGCACCGGGGAGCTGTTTTTT.

The rearrangement joins TRBV20-1 to TRBJ2-5; 14 bases map to TRBD2. The CDR3 is 14 residues long. CDR1 and CDR2 from the germline V gene are DFQATT and SNEGSKA (reference sequence). V shed 6 bases, J shed 11 bases, and the junction held 11 bases outside the gene matches. The CDR3 is CSATHGLAGGEQYF. Written as DNA, the CDR3 is TGCAGTGCCACCCACGGACTAGCGGGAGGTGAGCAGTACTTC.

The V call is TRBV29-1, the J call TRBJ2-7; D remains unclear. Gene TRBJ2-5 matches the end of the DNA better, so the J call may be wrong. There are 12 residues in the CDR3. Germline-derived CDR1 and CDR2 are SQVTM and ANQGSEA. The CDR3 region is CSVIAWEETQYF. The CDR3 DNA reads TGCAGCGTTATCGCTTGGGAAGAGACCCAGTACTTC.

This clonotype was found a few times. V is TRBV20-1 and J is TRBJ1-2; 7 bases map to TRBD1. The V segment lost 3 bases and the J segment 7 bases; nucleotides outside the gene matches: 2. Germline V CDR1 and CDR2: DFQATT, SNEGSKA (reference sequence). This CDR3 comprises 11 residues. The CDR3 is CSASRDSGYTF. The CDR3 bases are TGCAGTGCTAGCAGGGACAGTGGCTACACCTTC.

Only a few counts were recorded for this clonotype. CDR3 nucleotide sequence: TGTGCCAGCAGCTCCCGACTAGCGGGGGCGGAAGAGACCCAGTACTTC. It codes for CASSSRLAGAEETQYF. The rearrangement links TRBV3-1 to TRBJ2-5; 12 nucleotides align to TRBD2. This CDR3 spans 16 amino acids. Germline CDR1 and CDR2: LGHDT and YNNKEL (reference sequence). Trimming at V came to 5 bases and at J to 3 bases, leaving 7 bases not matched to a gene.

This clonotype was seen once. The J gene is TRBJ2-7, the V gene TRBV6-1, with 9 bases lining up with TRBD1. The J call may be faulty, since TRBJ2-5 better matches the DNA end. The germline CDR1 and CDR2 sequences are MNHNS and SASEGT. The CDR3 is 13 residues long. CDR3 region: CAGQGPIKETQYF. In DNA form, the CDR3 reads TGTGCCGGACAGGGGCCGATTAAAGAGACCCAGTACTTC.

This clonotype has just a few counts. CDR3 bases: TGTGCCAGCAGCGGGACAGGTACCCTTTTACACAATGAGCAGTTCTTC. It codes for CASSGTGTLLHNEQFF. This sequence joins TRBV9 and TRBJ2-1; 7 bases are a match to TRBD1. Trimming at V came to 3 bases and at J to 5 bases, leaving 11 bases not matched to a gene. Germline CDR1 and CDR2: SGDLS and YYNGEE. There are 16 residues in the CDR3. Supplemented by reference TRBV9 and TRBJ2-1, the full variable domain reads DSGVTQTPKHLITATGQRVTLRCSPRSGDLSVYWYQQSLDQGLQFLIQYYNGEERAKGNILERFSAQQFPDLHSELNLSSLELGDSALYFCASSGTGTLLHNEQFFGPGTRLTVL.

The chain is built from TRBV10-3 and TRBJ2-3; maybe TRBD1 (6 bases). V lost 10 bases, J lost 5 bases, and 10 bases lay in between. This CDR3 region has 11 residues. CDR1 is ENHRY, CDR2 SYGVKD, per germline. This CDR3 is CATAQGDTQYF. The CDR3, as DNA: TGTGCCACCGCACAGGGAGATACGCAGTATTTT.

This chain joins TRBV11-2 and TRBJ2-1; D is ambiguous. The ends were cut back, 2 bases at V and 0 bases at J, with 8 bases in the middle. This CDR3 has 15 amino acids. The germline gives CDR1 SGHAT, CDR2 FQNNGV. The DNA for the CDR3 is TGTGCCAGCAGCTTACTCAGCAGCTCCTACAATGAGCAGTTCTTC. Its protein product is CASSLLSSSYNEQFF. Supplemented by reference TRBV11-2 and TRBJ2-1, the full variable domain reads EAGVAQSPRYKIIEKRQSVAFWCNPISGHATLYWYQQILGQGPKLLIQFQNNGVVDDSQLPKDRFSAERLKGVDSTLKIQPAKLEDSAVYLCASSLLSSSYNEQFFGPGTRLTVL.